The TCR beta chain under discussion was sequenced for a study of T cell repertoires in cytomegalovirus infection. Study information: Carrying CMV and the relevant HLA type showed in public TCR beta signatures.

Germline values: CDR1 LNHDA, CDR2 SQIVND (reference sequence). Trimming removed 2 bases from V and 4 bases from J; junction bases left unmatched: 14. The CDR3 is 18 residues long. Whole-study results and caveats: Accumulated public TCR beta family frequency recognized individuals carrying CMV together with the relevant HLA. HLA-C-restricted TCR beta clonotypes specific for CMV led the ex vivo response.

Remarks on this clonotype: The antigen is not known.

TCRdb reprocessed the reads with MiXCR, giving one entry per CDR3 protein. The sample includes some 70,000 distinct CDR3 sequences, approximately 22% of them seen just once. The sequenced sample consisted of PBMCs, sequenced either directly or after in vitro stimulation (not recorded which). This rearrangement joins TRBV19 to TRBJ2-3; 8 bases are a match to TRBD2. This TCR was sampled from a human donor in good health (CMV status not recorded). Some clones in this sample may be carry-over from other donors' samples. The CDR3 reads CASSIIAQMAGGSDTQYF. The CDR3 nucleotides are TGTGCCAGTAGTATAATAGCCCAAATGGCGGGAGGTTCAGATACGCAGTATTTT.